This record concerns one T cell receptor (beta chain) sequence. Its antigen is unknown. PCR primers comprised 60 Vbeta and 13 Jbeta primers. The table came from immunoSEQ multiplex PCR; TCRdb's copy has only in-frame clones and leaves some out. The table lists some 98,000 clones, over 60% of them singletons. The study did not record CMV serostatus for this donor. The data originate from a study of cytomegalovirus exposure and HLA in healthy donors. Study-level results: Most CMV-associated TCR beta chains appeared HLA-restricted in a later analysis. Equally common other TCR beta chains were less clonally expanded than HLA-associated ones, a later analysis found. Specificity of a few CMV-associated chains for CMV antigens was verified in vitro.

V was clipped by 0 bases and J by 12 bases, with 16 bases between them. From germline, CDR1 is SGHNT and CDR2 YYREEE (reference sequence). The CDR3 length is 14 residues. Sequencing was performed on PBMCs. The clonotype was recovered from a human donor in good health. The genes are TRBV5-4 and TRBJ2-1, with TRBD2 as a possible D gene (6 bases). The DNA for the CDR3 is TGTGCCAGCAGCTTGGTTCAGTCTAGCGCAACGCAGTTCTTC. Amino acid sequence: CASSLVQSSATQFF.